The rows below give T cell receptor beta chains drawn from one sample of a study of identical twins. MiXCR was run by TCRdb on the 5' RACE reads, yielding one entry per CDR3 protein. The sample lists around 470,000 distinct CDR3 sequences; approximately 15% were seen once. The data also belong to a second study, concerning yellow fever vaccine responses in identical twins.

Specimen: CD4+ T cells sorted from blood. These receptors all come from a woman aged 18-29 years in good health. CDR3s include the opening cysteine and the closing phenylalanine or tryptophan. Fields, in order: V gene, D gene, J gene, clone size, CDR3 protein, CDR3 DNA. A D gene is named only where the DNA matches it firmly. Clone size is given for some rows only: seen once, a few or many times, or a class if the clone is expanded.

V gene: TRBV2; D gene: TRBD1; J gene: TRBJ2-6; clone size: -; CDR3 protein: CASSWDRAGANVLTF; CDR3 DNA: TGTGCCAGCAGTTGGGACAGGGCGGGGGCCAACGTCCTGACTTTC
V gene: TRBV5-1; D gene: TRBD1; J gene: TRBJ2-7; clone size: few; CDR3 protein: CASSVWTGGSEQYF; CDR3 DNA: TGCGCCAGCAGCGTATGGACAGGGGGTTCCGAGCAGTACTTC
V gene: TRBV5-1; D gene: TRBD2; J gene: TRBJ2-1; clone size: many; CDR3 protein: CASSLGRLAGVPYNEQFF; CDR3 DNA: TGCGCCAGCAGCTTGGGACGTCTAGCGGGAGTACCCTACAATGAGCAGTTCTTC
V gene: TRBV29-1; D gene: TRBD1; J gene: TRBJ1-1; clone size: -; CDR3 protein: CSVGKTGVSTEAFF; CDR3 DNA: TGCAGCGTTGGAAAAACAGGGGTTAGCACTGAAGCTTTCTTT
V gene: TRBV6-5; D gene: -; J gene: TRBJ2-5; clone size: few; CDR3 protein: CASSYSSAAHQETQYF; CDR3 DNA: TGTGCCAGCAGTTACTCAAGCGCGGCCCACCAAGAGACCCAGTACTTC
V gene: TRBV7-2; D gene: TRBD2; J gene: TRBJ2-2; clone size: many; CDR3 protein: CASSLEGGSTGELFF; CDR3 DNA: TGTGCCAGCAGCTTAGAGGGCGGGAGCACCGGGGAGCTGTTTTTT
V gene: TRBV5-1; D gene: TRBD2; J gene: TRBJ2-1; clone size: -; CDR3 protein: CASSPRLAGAGHEQFF; CDR3 DNA: TGCGCCAGCAGCCCCAGACTAGCGGGGGCCGGCCATGAGCAGTTCTTC
V gene: TRBV20-1; D gene: TRBD1; J gene: TRBJ1-1; clone size: -; CDR3 protein: CSALPGGTEAFF; CDR3 DNA: TGCAGTGCTTTACCAGGGGGCACTGAAGCTTTCTTT
V gene: TRBV27; D gene: TRBD1; J gene: TRBJ1-6; clone size: few; CDR3 protein: CASSLGGTGGTPLHF; CDR3 DNA: TGTGCCAGCAGTCTCGGAGGGACAGGGGGCACCCCCCTCCACTTT
V gene: TRBV29-1; D gene: -; J gene: TRBJ2-3; clone size: many; CDR3 protein: CSVDRLYTQYF; CDR3 DNA: TGCAGCGTTGACAGACTCTATACGCAGTATTTT
V gene: TRBV19; D gene: -; J gene: TRBJ2-1; clone size: few; CDR3 protein: CASSISIPRNEQFF; CDR3 DNA: TGTGCCAGTAGTATTTCCATACCAAGGAATGAGCAGTTCTTC
V gene: TRBV7-8; D gene: -; J gene: TRBJ2-2; clone size: once; CDR3 protein: CASSLAAGVKNTGELFF; CDR3 DNA: TGTGCCAGCAGCTTAGCGGCCGGGGTGAAGAACACCGGGGAGCTGTTTTTT
V gene: TRBV20-1; D gene: TRBD2; J gene: TRBJ2-7; clone size: few; CDR3 protein: CSSRLAGGGEQYF; CDR3 DNA: TGCAGTTCCCGACTAGCGGGAGGAGGCGAGCAGTACTTC
V gene: TRBV9; D gene: -; J gene: TRBJ2-7; clone size: few; CDR3 protein: CASSATGSYEQYF; CDR3 DNA: TGTGCCAGCAGCGCGACAGGTTCCTACGAGCAGTACTTC
V gene: TRBV6-1; D gene: TRBD2; J gene: TRBJ2-7; clone size: few; CDR3 protein: CASSPAGDIYEQYF; CDR3 DNA: TGTGCCAGCAGTCCAGCGGGAGATATTTACGAGCAGTACTTC
V gene: TRBV3-1; D gene: -; J gene: TRBJ2-7; clone size: -; CDR3 protein: CASSQDLGPLRDSDF; CDR3 DNA: TGTGCCAGCAGCCAAGATTTAGGTCCATTGCGGGACAGCGACTTC
V gene: TRBV9; D gene: -; J gene: TRBJ2-6; clone size: -; CDR3 protein: CASSVEGNGANVLTF; CDR3 DNA: TGTGCCAGCAGCGTAGAAGGAAACGGGGCCAACGTCCTGACTTTC
V gene: TRBV11-1; D gene: -; J gene: TRBJ2-1; clone size: few; CDR3 protein: CASRAKEGNEQFF; CDR3 DNA: TGTGCCAGCAGGGCTAAAGAGGGTAATGAGCAGTTCTTC
V gene: TRBV7-2; D gene: -; J gene: TRBJ2-7; clone size: -; CDR3 protein: CASSPAGITYEQYF; CDR3 DNA: TGTGCCAGCAGTCCGGCGGGGATCACCTACGAGCAGTACTTC
V gene: TRBV7-8; D gene: -; J gene: TRBJ2-6; clone size: once; CDR3 protein: CASSPGIWGNLGANVLTF; CDR3 DNA: TGTGCCAGCAGCCCAGGAATCTGGGGTAATCTCGGGGCCAACGTCCTGACTTTC
V gene: TRBV7-9; D gene: -; J gene: TRBJ2-7; clone size: few; CDR3 protein: CASRNFGGYEQYF; CDR3 DNA: TGTGCCAGCAGAAACTTCGGCGGCTACGAGCAGTACTTC
V gene: TRBV20-1; D gene: -; J gene: TRBJ2-7; clone size: -; CDR3 protein: CSGPGLSTEQYF; CDR3 DNA: TGCAGTGGGCCGGGACTCTCTACGGAGCAGTACTTC
V gene: TRBV12-3/TRBV12-4; D gene: -; J gene: TRBJ2-1; clone size: -; CDR3 protein: CASSLRGWEQFF; CDR3 DNA: TGTGCCAGCAGTTTAAGAGGGTGGGAGCAGTTCTTC
V gene: TRBV10-3; D gene: -; J gene: TRBJ2-7; clone size: few; CDR3 protein: CAISGQGGSEQYF; CDR3 DNA: TGTGCCATCAGCGGACAGGGCGGGAGCGAGCAGTACTTC
V gene: TRBV9; D gene: TRBD2; J gene: TRBJ2-3; clone size: few; CDR3 protein: CASSPGLLKNTDTQYF; CDR3 DNA: TGTGCCAGCAGCCCGGGACTACTGAAAAACACAGATACGCAGTATTTT
V gene: TRBV20-1; D gene: TRBD2; J gene: TRBJ2-7; clone size: -; CDR3 protein: CSATGEGGGSHSYEQYF; CDR3 DNA: TGCAGTGCTACCGGTGAGGGTGGCGGGAGTCACTCCTACGAGCAGTACTTC
V gene: TRBV24-1; D gene: -; J gene: TRBJ2-1; clone size: few; CDR3 protein: CATGGRERAYNEQFF; CDR3 DNA: TGTGCCACCGGGGGGCGGGAACGCGCCTACAATGAGCAGTTCTTC
V gene: TRBV28; D gene: -; J gene: TRBJ1-5; clone size: few; CDR3 protein: CASNGGMSNQPQHF; CDR3 DNA: TGTGCCAGCAATGGGGGGATGAGCAATCAGCCCCAGCATTTT
V gene: TRBV7-9; D gene: -; J gene: TRBJ2-3; clone size: many; CDR3 protein: CASSLRSGRTDTQYF; CDR3 DNA: TGTGCCAGCAGCTTAAGGTCGGGACGCACAGATACGCAGTATTTT
V gene: TRBV7-9; D gene: -; J gene: TRBJ2-5; clone size: few; CDR3 protein: CASSWTDIKETQYF; CDR3 DNA: TGTGCCAGCAGCTGGACCGACATAAAAGAGACCCAGTACTTC
V gene: TRBV6-1; D gene: -; J gene: TRBJ2-7; clone size: -; CDR3 protein: CASNNQVQGSSYEQYF; CDR3 DNA: TGTGCCAGCAATAATCAGGTGCAGGGTAGTTCCTACGAGCAGTACTTC
V gene: TRBV20-1; D gene: -; J gene: TRBJ1-1; clone size: -; CDR3 protein: CSAQMGKWGTEAFF; CDR3 DNA: TGCAGTGCCCAGATGGGCAAATGGGGCACTGAAGCTTTCTTT
V gene: TRBV4-2; D gene: -; J gene: TRBJ2-3; clone size: -; CDR3 protein: CASSQGLQGPGDTQYF; CDR3 DNA: TGTGCCAGCAGCCAAGGTTTGCAGGGCCCGGGAGATACGCAGTATTTT
V gene: TRBV5-1; D gene: TRBD1; J gene: TRBJ2-7; clone size: -; CDR3 protein: CAITKGHTGTGICEQYF; CDR3 DNA: TGCGCCATCACTAAGGGTCACACCGGGACAGGGATTTGCGAGCAGTACTTC
V gene: TRBV6-2/TRBV6-3; D gene: -; J gene: TRBJ2-1; clone size: few; CDR3 protein: CASSTRPNNEQFF; CDR3 DNA: TGTGCCAGCAGTACCCGACCGAATAATGAGCAGTTCTTC
V gene: TRBV20-1; D gene: TRBD2; J gene: TRBJ2-7; clone size: -; CDR3 protein: CSADGLDEQYF; CDR3 DNA: TGCAGTGCGGATGGACTAGACGAGCAGTACTTC
V gene: TRBV12-3/TRBV12-4; D gene: -; J gene: TRBJ2-7; clone size: -; CDR3 protein: CASRTPGEQYF; CDR3 DNA: TGTGCCAGCAGAACCCCGGGCGAGCAGTACTTC
V gene: TRBV20-1; D gene: -; J gene: TRBJ1-1; clone size: -; CDR3 protein: CSAPTPGANTEAFF; CDR3 DNA: TGCAGTGCCCCGACCCCAGGGGCGAACACTGAAGCTTTCTTT
V gene: TRBV3-1; D gene: TRBD2; J gene: TRBJ2-1; clone size: many; CDR3 protein: CASSQQLASSYNEQFF; CDR3 DNA: TGTGCCAGCAGCCAACAACTAGCGAGTTCCTACAATGAGCAGTTCTTC
V gene: TRBV20-1; D gene: TRBD1; J gene: TRBJ2-7; clone size: -; CDR3 protein: CSASIGTGAYEQYF; CDR3 DNA: TGCAGTGCTAGTATCGGGACAGGGGCCTACGAGCAGTACTTC
V gene: TRBV5-5; D gene: -; J gene: TRBJ2-1; clone size: many; CDR3 protein: CASSLAGTSSYNEQFF; CDR3 DNA: TGTGCCAGCAGCTTGGCGGGCACGAGCTCCTACAATGAGCAGTTCTTC
V gene: TRBV6-1; D gene: TRBD2; J gene: TRBJ2-1; clone size: -; CDR3 protein: CASSGTSGSYNEQFF; CDR3 DNA: TGTGCCAGCAGTGGGACTAGCGGCTCCTACAATGAGCAGTTCTTC
V gene: TRBV6-2/TRBV6-3; D gene: -; J gene: TRBJ2-5; clone size: -; CDR3 protein: CASHKRLEETQYF; CDR3 DNA: TGTGCCAGCCACAAGAGGCTAGAAGAGACCCAGTACTTC
V gene: TRBV20-1; D gene: TRBD2; J gene: TRBJ2-7; clone size: few; CDR3 protein: CSAFSRGIYEQYF; CDR3 DNA: TGCAGTGCTTTCTCGCGGGGGATCTACGAGCAGTACTTC
V gene: TRBV7-2; D gene: -; J gene: TRBJ2-3; clone size: few; CDR3 protein: CASSLAGVITDTQYF; CDR3 DNA: TGTGCCAGCAGCTTAGCGGGAGTGATAACAGATACGCAGTATTTT
V gene: TRBV28; D gene: TRBD2; J gene: TRBJ2-4; clone size: -; CDR3 protein: CASSLRSGGPNIQYF; CDR3 DNA: TGTGCCAGCAGTTTAAGGAGCGGGGGCCCAAACATTCAGTACTTC
V gene: TRBV6-1; D gene: -; J gene: TRBJ2-1; clone size: -; CDR3 protein: CASSENYNEQFF; CDR3 DNA: TGTGCCAGCAGTGAAAACTACAATGAGCAGTTCTTC
V gene: TRBV5-1; D gene: -; J gene: TRBJ2-7; clone size: -; CDR3 protein: CASSGGGTGAYEQYF; CDR3 DNA: TGCGCCAGCAGCGGGGGAGGGACAGGCGCCTACGAGCAGTACTTC
V gene: TRBV3-1; D gene: TRBD2; J gene: TRBJ2-3; clone size: few; CDR3 protein: CASSPRRGYTDTQYF; CDR3 DNA: TGTGCCAGCAGCCCACGGCGGGGGTACACAGATACGCAGTATTTT
V gene: TRBV28; D gene: -; J gene: TRBJ2-7; clone size: few; CDR3 protein: CASSLPWTHPGSRNYEQYF; CDR3 DNA: TGTGCCAGCAGTTTGCCCTGGACCCACCCGGGGAGCCGAAACTACGAGCAGTACTTC
V gene: TRBV7-9; D gene: -; J gene: TRBJ1-6; clone size: -; CDR3 protein: CASSRTGPHNSPLHF; CDR3 DNA: TGTGCCAGCAGCCGGACGGGTCCTCATAATTCACCCCTCCACTTT
V gene: TRBV6-1; D gene: TRBD1; J gene: TRBJ2-7; clone size: few; CDR3 protein: CASSTGQEITGEQYF; CDR3 DNA: TGTGCCAGCAGCACCGGACAGGAAATAACTGGGGAGCAGTACTTC
V gene: TRBV4-1; D gene: -; J gene: TRBJ2-7; clone size: -; CDR3 protein: CASSQGLTGTPGKGYEQYF; CDR3 DNA: TGCGCCAGCAGCCAAGGCCTGACCGGGACACCGGGGAAGGGCTACGAGCAGTACTTC
V gene: TRBV28; D gene: -; J gene: TRBJ2-1; clone size: -; CDR3 protein: CASSYPLEGEQFF; CDR3 DNA: TGTGCCAGCAGTTATCCCCTCGAGGGTGAGCAGTTCTTC